Below are 8 T cell receptor beta chains sequenced from a single sample in a study of T cell changes during pregnancy in multiple sclerosis. The assay was immunoSEQ multiplex PCR, and TCRdb's table has in-frame clones only and misses some. In the table there are around 36,000 clones, more than 85% of which are singletons. The specimen was CD8+ T cells from peripheral blood mononuclear cells, collected in the first trimester of pregnancy. All receptors derive from a female donor with multiple sclerosis, enrolled in a pregnancy study.

The V call is TRBV6-1, the J call TRBJ1-5, with 7 nucleotides matching TRBD1. The CDR3 covers 16 residues. The ends lost 3 bases at V and 6 bases at J; junction bases unmatched: 11. Germline CDR1 and CDR2: MNHNS and SASEGT. The CDR3 region is CASSEPDRDPGQPQHF. The CDR3 DNA follows: TGTGCCAGCAGTGAGCCCGACAGGGATCCTGGTCAGCCCCAGCATTTT.

This rearrangement joins TRBV2 to TRBJ1-5; no definite D call. CDR1 is SNHLY and CDR2 is FYNNEI in the germline V gene. The CDR3 extends over 18 amino acids. Trimming left V 5 bases short and J 3 bases short, with 23 bases between. The CDR3 reads CASSSSPWYQEANQPQHF. The DNA for the CDR3 is TGTGCCAGCAGTTCCTCGCCCTGGTACCAGGAGGCCAATCAGCCCCAGCATTTT.

The chain uses TRBV7-9 and TRBJ2-7, with D possibly being TRBD2 (6 bases). V gave up 4 bases and J gave up 3 bases, with 16 bases separating them. There are 15 residues in the CDR3. CDR1 SEHNR and CDR2 FQNEAQ come from the germline V gene (reference sequence). CDR3 in DNA: TGTGCCAGCAGCTCAAGACGGCGGGATTTCTACGAGCAGTACTTC. Its translation: CASSSRRRDFYEQYF.

This rearrangement joins TRBV5-1 to TRBJ2-7; 8 bases are shared with TRBD1. J gave up 1 base and V 4 bases, and 4 bases lay outside the gene matches. The germline V gene encodes CDR1 SGHRS and CDR2 YFSETQ. The CDR3 runs to 14 residues. The CDR3 bases are TGCGCCAGCAGCCTGGACAGGGTTTCCTACGAGCAGTACTTC. Residues: CASSLDRVSYEQYF.

V and J are TRBV7-8 and TRBJ1-5, with D possibly being TRBD1 (5 bases). CDR1 and CDR2 (germline): SGHVS, FQNEAQ. Deletions cut 4 bases from V and 2 bases from J, with 15 bases between. The CDR3 consists of 16 residues. The chain's CDR3 is CASSSGSLGGNQPQHF. The CDR3 DNA sequence: TGTGCCAGCAGCTCAGGTTCGTTAGGGGGCAATCAGCCCCAGCATTTT.

The chain combines TRBV4-2 with TRBJ2-3; D perhaps matches TRBD2 (5 bases). The CDR3 totals 16 residues. Trimming stripped 0 bases from V and 5 bases from J, with 15 bases between. CDR1 is LGHNA and CDR2 is YNFKEQ in the germline V gene. Here the CDR3 DNA reads TGTGCCAGCAGCCAAGAGGCTCGGGGAGCTGGAGATACGCAGTATTTT. This sequence encodes CASSQEARGAGDTQYF.

The chain carries TRBV13 and TRBJ2-7, with D tentatively TRBD1 (7 bases). The V gene's germline CDR1 is PRHDT and CDR2 FYEKMQ (reference sequence). V gave up 0 bases and J gave up 2 bases, with 17 bases separating them. The CDR3 contains 17 residues. The CDR3 nucleotides are TGTGCCAGCAGCTTAGGCCGGGGGACAGCCGACCCCTACGAGCAGTACTTC. This translates into CASSLGRGTADPYEQYF.

This chain connects TRBV6-1 to TRBJ1-6, with D uncertain. Germline loops: CDR1 MNHNS, CDR2 SASEGT. This CDR3 comprises 15 residues. With 7 bases removed from V and 3 bases from J, the gap between germline ends came to 13 bases. The CDR3 coding sequence is TGTGCCAGCACCCGCCTCCGGGACTATAATTCACCCCTCCACTTT. Amino acids: CASTRLRDYNSPLHF.